The next 22 T cell receptor beta chains were all read from a single sample in a study of blood T cell repertoires in COVID-19. Profiling relied on immunoSEQ multiplex PCR, and the TCRdb table lists in-frame clones only, not all of them. Here the sample spans 280,000 or so clones, 85% to 90% being singletons. The sequenced material came from peripheral blood. The receptors derive from a human donor in a cohort sampled during active COVID-19.

This sequence joins TRBV6-5 and TRBJ1-2; 11 bases fit TRBD1. V shed 6 bases and J 8 bases; nucleotides not matched to a gene: 11. The CDR3 spans 15 residues. Germline assignment: CDR1 MNHEY and CDR2 SVGAGI. CDR3 region: CASRLGTGGILGYTF. CDR3 bases: TGTGCCAGCAGACTCGGGACAGGGGGAATATTAGGCTACACCTTC.

The chain is built from TRBV2 and TRBJ2-5; D may be TRBD1 (6 bases). Germline V lookup: CDR1 SNHLY, CDR2 FYNNEI. The CDR3 spans 13 residues. V was cut by 10 bases and J by 6 bases, with 18 bases left in between. CDR3 residues: CATQGTGQQTQYF. DNA of the CDR3: TGTGCCACACAGGGTACTGGGCAACAGACCCAGTACTTC.

This sequence joins TRBV19 and TRBJ2-5, with 8 bases fitting TRBD1. CDR3 size: 14 residues. The trim removed 5 bases at V and 5 bases at J, leaving 7 bases unmatched. The germline V gene encodes CDR1 LNHDA and CDR2 SQIVND (reference sequence). The CDR3: CASSQRTGPETQYF. The CDR3 DNA reads TGTGCCAGTAGTCAACGGACAGGGCCGGAGACCCAGTACTTC.

The chain carries TRBV3-1 (or the pseudogene TRBV3-2) and TRBJ2-7; 9 positions agree with TRBD2. Germline CDR1 and CDR2: LGHDT and YNNKEL (reference sequence). V lost 5 bases and J lost 3; bases outside the gene matches: 2. There are 13 residues in the CDR3. Written as DNA, the CDR3 is TGTGCCAGCAGCGGGACTAGCCTCTACGAGCAGTACTTC. Encoded protein: CASSGTSLYEQYF.

The CDR3 reads CASRRSQGSSYNEQFF. CDR3 in DNA: TGTGCCAGCAGAAGGAGTCAGGGGAGCTCCTACAATGAGCAGTTCTTC. The J gene is TRBJ2-1, the V gene TRBV21-1; the table's D call, TRBD1, was not checked against the DNA. TRBV21-1 is classified as a pseudogene. The CDR3 runs to 16 residues.

The CDR3 bases are TGCAGCGTTGATCTCGACAATAACTATGGCTACACCTTC. Translated: CSVDLDNNYGYTF. The rearrangement uses TRBV29-1 and TRBJ1-2; D is uncertain. V lost 3 bases, J lost 1 base, and 9 bases lay in between. Germline V gene data show CDR1 as SQVTM and CDR2 as ANQGSEA. This CDR3 comprises 13 residues.

The chain carries TRBV7-9 and TRBJ2-1; TRBD2 aligns across 8 bases. This CDR3 spans 12 amino acids. Germline loops: CDR1 SEHNR, CDR2 FQNEAQ (reference sequence). The J segment lost 14 bases and the V segment lost 4 bases, leaving 7 bases of the junction unmatched. The CDR3 nucleotides are TGTGCCAGCAGCTCAGGCGGGACTAGAAAGTTCTTC. This sequence encodes CASSSGGTRKFF.

In DNA form, the CDR3 reads TGTGCCAGCAGCATCGGGACAGAACATGAAAAACTGTTTTTT. It translates to CASSIGTEHEKLFF. V and J are TRBV5-6 and TRBJ1-4, with TRBD1 identical over 7 bases. The V gene end was trimmed by 4 bases and the J gene end by 6 bases; junction bases not matched to a gene: 6. The CDR3 runs 14 residues. CDR1 SGHDT and CDR2 YYEEEE come from the germline V gene.

The V call is TRBV7-2, the J call TRBJ1-1, with 7 bases lining up with TRBD1. The CDR3 length is 15 residues. The trim removed 1 base at V and 3 bases at J, leaving 5 bases unmatched. From germline, CDR1 is SGHTA and CDR2 FQGNSA. CDR3 residues: CASSLVSGGHTEAFF. The CDR3 bases are TGTGCCAGCAGCTTAGTTTCAGGGGGACACACTGAAGCTTTCTTT.

The CDR3 DNA is TGTGCCAGCAGTGCGTTCGGGAGCTCCTATAATTCACCCCTCCACTTT. Amino acids: CASSAFGSSYNSPLHF. The V and J genes are TRBV6-1 and TRBJ1-6; no clear D. The germline CDR1 and CDR2 sequences are MNHNS and SASEGT. The CDR3 spans 16 residues. V gave up 4 bases and J gave up 0 bases, with 10 bases separating them.

The CDR3 coding sequence is TGTGCCAGCAGCCGGGGACAGAGCATCTACAATGAGCAGTTCTTC. Protein sequence: CASSRGQSIYNEQFF. This chain links TRBV3-1 (or the pseudogene TRBV3-2) with TRBJ2-1, with 7 bases identical to TRBD1. J was trimmed by 3 bases and V by 4 bases; bases with no gene match: 6. The CDR3 consists of 15 residues. CDR1 is LGHDT, CDR2 YNNKEL, per germline (reference sequence).

This chain links TRBV5-6 with TRBJ1-5, with D perhaps matching TRBD1 (6 bases). V was shortened by 3 bases and J by 5 bases, with 9 bases between the two germline ends. The CDR3 loop spans 13 amino acids. Germline CDR1 reads SGHDT; CDR2 reads YYEEEE. The DNA for the CDR3 is TGTGCCAGCAGCTACTACAGGGATCAGCCCCAGCATTTT. Residues: CASSYYRDQPQHF.

V and J are TRBV19 and TRBJ2-7, with 7 bases identical to TRBD1. The J segment lost 0 bases and the V segment lost 3 bases, leaving 5 bases of the junction unmatched. The germline CDR1 and CDR2 sequences are LNHDA and SQIVND (reference sequence). This CDR3 has 15 amino acids. The CDR3 nucleotides read TGTGCCAGTAGTATGGGCAGGACAGGCTCCTACGAGCAGTACTTC. Translation gives CASSMGRTGSYEQYF. Full variable domain (rest looked up from reference TRBV19 and TRBJ2-7): DGGITQSPKYLFRKEGQNVTLSCEQNLNHDAMYWYRQDPGQGLRLIYYSQIVNDFQKGDIAEGYSVSREKKESFPLTVTSAQKNPTAFYLCASSMGRTGSYEQYFGPGTRLTVT.

This CDR3 is CASNLAGAVGTDTQYF. CDR3 DNA sequence: TGTGCCAGCAACCTAGCGGGAGCCGTAGGCACAGATACGCAGTATTTT. This chain uses TRBV5-5 with TRBJ2-3; 10 nucleotides align to TRBD2. The V gene's germline CDR1 is SGHKS and CDR2 YYEKEE (reference sequence). The CDR3 is 16 residues long. J lost 1 base, V lost 6 bases, and 8 bases had no gene match.

J is TRBJ1-1 and V is TRBV19, with a tentative D call TRBD1 (6 bases). The CDR3 loop spans 14 amino acids. V was shortened by 7 bases and J by 0 bases, with 12 bases between the two germline ends. Per germline, CDR1 LNHDA and CDR2 SQIVND (reference sequence). DNA for the CDR3: TGTGCCAGTACCAGCAGGGGTTTGAACACTGAAGCTTTCTTT. It yields the protein CASTSRGLNTEAFF.

J is TRBJ1-1 and V is TRBV10-3, with D perhaps TRBD1 (5 bases). Germline CDR1 reads ENHRY; CDR2 reads SYGVKD. V was clipped by 6 bases and J by 1 base, with 15 bases between them. CDR3 length: 15 amino acids. The CDR3 bases are TGTGCCATCAGCGAGGTTCGCGGACAGAACACTGAAGCTTTCTTT. As protein: CAISEVRGQNTEAFF.

This chain links TRBV5-1 with TRBJ2-5, with 9 positions matching TRBD2. The J segment lost 1 base and the V segment lost 2 bases, leaving 3 bases of the junction unmatched. The CDR3 has 15 residues. In germline, CDR1 is SGHRS, CDR2 YFSETQ. CDR3: CASSFQTSGQETQYF. CDR3 coding DNA: TGCGCCAGCAGCTTCCAGACTAGCGGCCAAGAGACCCAGTACTTC. Filled out from reference TRBV5-1 and TRBJ2-5, the complete variable domain reads KAGVTQTPRYLIKTRGQQVTLSCSPISGHRSVSWYQQTPGQGLQFLFEYFSETQRNKGNFPGRFSGRQFSNSRSEMNVSTLELGDSALYLCASSFQTSGQETQYFGPGTRLLVL.

The chain joins TRBV5-4 to TRBJ1-2; D is unclear. This CDR3 region has 14 residues. Germline CDR1 reads SGHNT; CDR2 reads YYREEE (reference sequence). With 0 bases removed from V and 0 bases from J, the gap between germline ends came to 6 bases. The CDR3 reads CASSLDRTNYGYTF. CDR3 in DNA: TGTGCCAGCAGCTTGGACAGAACTAACTATGGCTACACCTTC.

The genes are TRBV7-2 and TRBJ2-7; 9 bases agree with TRBD1. Germline lookup yields CDR1 SGHTA and CDR2 FQGNSA. The CDR3 runs 17 residues. V gave up 5 bases and J gave up 2 bases; unmatched junction bases: 13. The CDR3 DNA is TGTGCCAGCAGCCCTAAACCACCCCGGACAGGGGCCTACGAGCAGTACTTC. Translating gives CASSPKPPRTGAYEQYF.

The chain joins TRBV24-1 to TRBJ1-3; TRBD1 agrees at 7 bases. The V segment lost 5 bases and the J segment 4 bases; nucleotides outside the gene matches: 10. Germline V gene sequence: CDR1 KGHDR, CDR2 SFDVKD. The CDR3 loop spans 16 amino acids. This CDR3 is CATSAATGESGNTIYF. CDR3 coding DNA: TGTGCCACCAGTGCGGCAACAGGGGAATCGGGAAACACCATATATTTT.

This rearrangement joins TRBV11-2 to TRBJ1-6, with 8 bases fitting TRBD1. The CDR3 runs to 14 residues. Germline loops: CDR1 SGHAT, CDR2 FQNNGV. The J segment lost 8 bases and the V segment lost 5 bases, leaving 5 bases of the junction unmatched. The CDR3 DNA sequence: TGTGCCAGCAGCCCGACAGGGGTTTATTCACCCCTCCACTTT. This gives the protein CASSPTGVYSPLHF.

The chain joins TRBV2 to TRBJ2-2; 13 nucleotides match TRBD2. The CDR3 spans 16 residues. Germline CDR1 SNHLY, CDR2 FYNNEI. J gave up 3 bases and V 10 bases, and 8 bases lay outside the gene matches. CDR3 amino acids: CAIDGLAGVDTGELFF. CDR3 nucleotides: TGTGCCATCGATGGACTAGCGGGAGTGGACACCGGGGAGCTGTTTTTT.